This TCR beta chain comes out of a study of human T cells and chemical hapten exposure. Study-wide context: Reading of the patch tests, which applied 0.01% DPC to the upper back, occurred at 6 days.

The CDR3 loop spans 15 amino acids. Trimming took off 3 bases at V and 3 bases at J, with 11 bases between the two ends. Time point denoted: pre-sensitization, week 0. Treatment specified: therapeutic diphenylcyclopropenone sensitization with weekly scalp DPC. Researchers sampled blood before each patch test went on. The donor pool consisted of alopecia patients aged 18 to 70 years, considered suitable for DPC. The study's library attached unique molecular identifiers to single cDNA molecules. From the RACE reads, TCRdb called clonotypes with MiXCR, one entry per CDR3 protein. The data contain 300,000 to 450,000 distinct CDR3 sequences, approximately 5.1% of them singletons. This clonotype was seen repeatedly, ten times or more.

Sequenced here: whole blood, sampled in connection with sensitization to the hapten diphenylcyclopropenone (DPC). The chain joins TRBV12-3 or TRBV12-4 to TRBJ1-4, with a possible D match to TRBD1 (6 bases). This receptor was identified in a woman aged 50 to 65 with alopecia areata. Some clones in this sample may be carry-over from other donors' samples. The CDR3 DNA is TGTGCCAGCAGTTTTGGTCAGGGGTCTAATGAAAAACTGTTTTTT. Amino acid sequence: CASSFGQGSNEKLFF.